Listed below are T cell receptor beta chains from one sample, sequenced in a study of blood T cell repertoires in COVID-19. Assay: immunoSEQ multiplex PCR; the TCRdb copy retains only in-frame clones and omits some. The sample yields 150,000 to 200,000 clones, roughly nine tenths seen once. The sequenced sample consisted of peripheral blood. The receptors derive from a woman aged 55-70 years with COVID-19, enrolled during active disease. Each CDR3 is given with its conserved first and last residue. A D gene is named only where the DNA matches it firmly. Some rows have no size entry. The others give once, few or many, or a class for an expanded clone.

D	V	size	J	CDR3	DNA
.	TRBV6-7	.	TRBJ1-1	CASSYPSTTTDRDTEAFF	TGTGCCAGCAGTTACCCATCGACCACAACCGACCGGGACACTGAAGCTTTCTTT
TRBD2	TRBV18	.	TRBJ2-1	CASSLTSGYNEQFF	TGTGCCAGCTCCTTGACTAGCGGCTACAATGAGCAGTTCTTC
.	TRBV19	.	TRBJ1-2	CATGGRSLLYGYTF	TGTGCCACCGGGGGGCGGTCTCTCCTCTATGGCTACACCTTC
TRBD2	TRBV6-2/TRBV6-3	.	TRBJ2-7	CASSLTGRGEQYF	TGTGCCAGCAGCCTCACCGGGAGGGGCGAGCAGTACTTC
TRBD1	TRBV7-2	.	TRBJ1-1	CASSLFSFGTVTEAFF	TGTGCCAGCAGCTTATTTTCTTTCGGGACAGTCACTGAAGCTTTCTTT
TRBD2	TRBV5-6	once	TRBJ2-7	CASSGHRLAASWSYEQYF	TGTGCCAGCAGCGGACACCGACTAGCCGCGAGTTGGTCCTACGAGCAGTACTTC
.	TRBV6-2/TRBV6-3	.	TRBJ1-6	CASSSFGQPEIPLHF	TGTGCCAGCAGTTCCTTTGGACAGCCTGAGATACCCCTCCACTTT
.	TRBV19	.	TRBJ1-1	CASSRANTEAFF	TGTGCCAGTAGTAGGGCTAACACTGAAGCTTTCTTT
.	TRBV7-2	.	TRBJ1-4	CASSTRQIQTNEKLFF	TGTGCCAGCAGCACCCGACAGATACAAACTAATGAAAAACTGTTTTTT
TRBD2	TRBV7-3	.	TRBJ2-5	CASSLPGGGPWETQYF	TGTGCCAGCAGCTTACCGGGGGGAGGGCCCTGGGAGACCCAGTACTTC
TRBD2	TRBV7-3	.	TRBJ2-3	CASSPASGTTDTQYF	TGTGCCAGCAGCCCCGCTAGCGGTACCACAGATACGCAGTATTTT
TRBD1	TRBV5-1	.	TRBJ2-2	CASSSRDRGFTGELFF	TGCGCCAGCAGCAGCCGGGACAGGGGGTTCACCGGGGAGCTGTTTTTT
TRBD1	TRBV28	.	TRBJ1-4	CASSMAGQGGEKLFF	TGTGCCAGCAGCATGGCGGGACAGGGAGGTGAAAAACTGTTTTTT
TRBD1	TRBV19	.	TRBJ1-1	CASSMLGQGVRGTEAFF	TGTGCCAGTAGTATGCTAGGACAGGGTGTGAGGGGGACTGAAGCTTTCTTT
TRBD2	TRBV7-6	.	TRBJ2-1	CASSYMTSGRYNEQFF	TGTGCCAGCAGCTACATGACTAGCGGGAGGTACAATGAGCAGTTCTTC
.	TRBV6-5	few	TRBJ1-6	CASSRMQGSPLHF	TGTGCCAGCAGCAGGATGCAAGGATCACCCCTCCACTTT
.	TRBV11-3	.	TRBJ1-2	CASSQQAGSYTF	TGTGCCAGCAGCCAACAGGCTGGTAGCTACACCTTC
TRBD2	TRBV7-2	.	TRBJ2-7	CASSLAGGGLYEQYF	TGTGCCAGCAGCTTAGCGGGCGGGGGACTCTACGAGCAGTACTTC
TRBD2	TRBV9	.	TRBJ2-1	CASSDPGTSGRADNEQFF	TGTGCCAGCAGCGATCCCGGGACTAGCGGGAGGGCCGACAATGAGCAGTTCTTC
.	TRBV24-1	.	TRBJ2-7	CATRRAYEQYF	TGTGCCACCAGGAGGGCCTACGAGCAGTACTTC
TRBD1	TRBV28	.	TRBJ2-7	CASSFRGQGIGEQYF	TGTGCCAGCAGTTTTAGGGGACAGGGAATCGGCGAGCAGTACTTC
.	TRBV12-3/TRBV12-4	.	TRBJ1-1	CASKGGNTEAFF	TGTGCCAGCAAGGGAGGGAACACTGAAGCTTTCTTT
TRBD2	TRBV4-3	.	TRBJ2-7	CASSQDTSGRAQNEQYF	TGCGCCAGCAGCCAAGATACTAGCGGGAGGGCTCAGAACGAGCAGTACTTC
.	TRBV6-5	.	TRBJ1-3	CASSYGGGAGNTIYF	TGTGCCAGCAGTTACGGAGGAGGCGCTGGAAACACCATATATTTT
TRBD1	TRBV19	.	TRBJ2-1	CASTQDREEANEQFF	TGTGCCAGTACCCAGGACAGGGAGGAGGCAAATGAGCAGTTCTTC
.	TRBV7-2	once	TRBJ2-4	CASSLVIGRHKNIQYF	TGTGCCAGCAGCTTAGTGATCGGCCGACACAAAAACATTCAGTACTTC
.	TRBV27	.	TRBJ2-7	CASSLKITSSYEQYF	TGTGCCAGCAGTTTAAAGATAACTTCCTCCTACGAGCAGTACTTC
TRBD1	TRBV28	.	TRBJ1-2	CASSLTGTGGYGYTF	TGTGCCAGCAGTTTGACCGGGACAGGGGGCTATGGCTACACCTTC
TRBD2	TRBV6-6	.	TRBJ2-1	CASSALAGRYNEQFF	TGTGCCAGCAGTGCCCTAGCGGGAAGGTACAATGAGCAGTTCTTC
.	TRBV10-2	.	TRBJ2-3	CASTPGEVSLDTQYF	TGCGCCAGCACACCGGGAGAAGTCTCATTAGATACGCAGTATTTT
.	TRBV6-4	.	TRBJ1-4	CASSEGQGGKLFF	TGTGCCAGCAGTGAGGGCCAGGGAGGAAAACTGTTTTTT
.	TRBV12-3/TRBV12-4	.	TRBJ2-7	CASSSPSAYEQYF	TGTGCCAGCAGTTCCCCCTCTGCCTACGAGCAGTACTTC
.	TRBV19	.	TRBJ1-5	CASSKGSGQANQPQHF	TGTGCCAGTTCCAAAGGGTCAGGACAAGCTAATCAGCCCCAGCATTTT
TRBD2	TRBV5-1	.	TRBJ2-1	CASSLGLASNEQFF	TGCGCCAGCAGCTTGGGACTAGCGAGCAATGAGCAGTTCTTC
TRBD1	TRBV7-8	.	TRBJ1-1	CASSFTGETEAFF	TGTGCCAGCAGCTTCACAGGGGAAACTGAAGCTTTCTTT
TRBD1	TRBV10-2	.	TRBJ2-7	CASRDDRVYEQYF	TGCGCCAGCAGGGACGACAGGGTGTACGAGCAGTACTTC
.	TRBV7-2	.	TRBJ1-2	CASSSTGNYGYTF	TGTGCCAGCAGCTCCACAGGAAACTATGGCTACACCTTC
.	TRBV30	.	TRBJ2-3	CAWSVPQGYTDTQYF	TGTGCCTGGAGTGTACCCCAGGGATACACAGATACGCAGTATTTT
TRBD1	TRBV9	.	TRBJ1-3	CASSVGIQGALLGNTIYF	TGTGCCAGCAGCGTAGGTATACAGGGGGCACTACTTGGAAACACCATATATTTT
TRBD1	TRBV3-1/TRBV3-2	.	TRBJ1-2	CASSQDPRGQGDRNYGYTF	TGTGCCAGCAGCCAAGATCCCCGGGGACAGGGTGACCGTAACTATGGCTACACCTTC
.	TRBV7-2	few	TRBJ2-1	CASSLVSGQFF	TGTGCCAGCAGCTTAGTTTCAGGGCAGTTCTTC
.	TRBV30	.	TRBJ2-7	CAWMGGGKTYEQYF	TGTGCCTGGATGGGTGGCGGGAAGACCTACGAGCAGTACTTC
.	TRBV5-4	.	TRBJ2-7	CASSFQGYEQYF	TGTGCCAGCAGCTTCCAGGGCTACGAGCAGTACTTC
.	TRBV9	once	TRBJ2-7	CASSAQQVSHEQYF	TGTGCCAGCAGCGCCCAACAGGTATCCCACGAGCAGTACTTC
TRBD1	TRBV27	.	TRBJ1-5	CASSLDRGQGQPQHF	TGTGCCAGCAGTTTAGACAGGGGGCAGGGGCAGCCCCAGCATTTT
.	TRBV6-2/TRBV6-3	.	TRBJ2-7	CASSYLAGEQYF	TGTGCCAGCAGTTACTTGGCTGGCGAGCAGTACTTC
.	TRBV5-1	.	TRBJ2-3	CASSLTRVTTDTQYF	TGCGCCAGCAGCTTGACCCGGGTCACCACAGATACGCAGTATTTT
TRBD2	TRBV13	.	TRBJ2-4	CASSYGTSGSLAKNIQYF	TGTGCCAGCAGCTACGGGACTAGCGGATCATTAGCCAAAAACATTCAGTACTTC
.	TRBV6-5	.	TRBJ2-7	CASSYSGHQNYEQYF	TGTGCCAGCAGTTACAGTGGCCACCAGAACTACGAGCAGTACTTC
TRBD1	TRBV7-2	.	TRBJ2-7	CASSQQGNPSYEQYF	TGTGCCAGCAGCCAACAGGGGAACCCCTCCTACGAGCAGTACTTC
.	TRBV4-3	.	TRBJ1-4	CASSQDLVTNEKLFF	TGCGCCAGCAGCCAAGATCTAGTAACTAATGAAAAACTGTTTTTT
.	TRBV7-9	.	TRBJ1-3	CASSLDIDSGNTIYF	TGTGCCAGCAGCTTAGACATCGACTCTGGAAACACCATATATTTT
.	TRBV6-6	.	TRBJ2-7	CASSYSVRVTEQYF	TGTGCCAGCAGTTACTCGGTCAGGGTAACCGAGCAGTACTTC